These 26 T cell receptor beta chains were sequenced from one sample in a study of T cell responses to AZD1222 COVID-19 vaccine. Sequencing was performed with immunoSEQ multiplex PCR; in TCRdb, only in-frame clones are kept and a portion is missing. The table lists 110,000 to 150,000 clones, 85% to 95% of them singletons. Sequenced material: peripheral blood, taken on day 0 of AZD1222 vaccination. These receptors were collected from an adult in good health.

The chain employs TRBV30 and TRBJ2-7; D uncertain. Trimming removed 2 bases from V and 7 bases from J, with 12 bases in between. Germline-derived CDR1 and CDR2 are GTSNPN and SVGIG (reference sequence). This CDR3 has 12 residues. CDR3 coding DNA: TGTGCCTGGAGTTCGGTAGGGTGGGAGCAGTACTTC. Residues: CAWSSVGWEQYF.

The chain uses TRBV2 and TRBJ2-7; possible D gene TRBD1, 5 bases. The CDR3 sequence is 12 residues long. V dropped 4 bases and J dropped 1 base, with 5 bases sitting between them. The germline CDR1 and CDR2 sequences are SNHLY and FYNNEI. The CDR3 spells CASSGQSYEQYF. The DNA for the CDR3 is TGTGCCAGCAGTGGACAGTCCTACGAGCAGTACTTC.

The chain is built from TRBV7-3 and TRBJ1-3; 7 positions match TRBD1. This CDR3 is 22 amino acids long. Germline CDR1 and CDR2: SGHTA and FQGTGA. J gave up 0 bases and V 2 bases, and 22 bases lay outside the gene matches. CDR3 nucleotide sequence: TGTGCCAGCAGCTTAGTGCCGACAGGGACTACCCAATATATAAACTCTGGAAACACCATATATTTT. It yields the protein CASSLVPTGTTQYINSGNTIYF.

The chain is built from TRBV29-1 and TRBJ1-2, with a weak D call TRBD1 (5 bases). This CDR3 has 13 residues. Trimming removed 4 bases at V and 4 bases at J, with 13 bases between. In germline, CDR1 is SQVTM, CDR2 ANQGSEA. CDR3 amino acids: CSVVQGVGYGYTF. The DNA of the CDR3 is TGCAGCGTTGTCCAGGGCGTGGGCTATGGCTACACCTTC.

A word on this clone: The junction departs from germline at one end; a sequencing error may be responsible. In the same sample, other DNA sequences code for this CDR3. As DNA, the CDR3 is TGCGCCAGTAGTCTTGGGGACAGGTCTAATTCACCCCTCCACTTT. As protein: CASSLGDRSNSPLHF. This sequence joins TRBV19 and TRBJ1-6, with 8 bases that match TRBD1. Germline CDR1 and CDR2: LNHDA and SQIVND (reference sequence). The CDR3 consists of 15 residues.

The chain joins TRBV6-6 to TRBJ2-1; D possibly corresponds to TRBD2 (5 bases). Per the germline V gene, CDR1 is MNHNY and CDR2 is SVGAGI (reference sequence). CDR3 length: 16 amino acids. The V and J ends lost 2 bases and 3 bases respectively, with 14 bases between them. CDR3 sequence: CASSYRGPPIYNEQFF. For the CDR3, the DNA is TGTGCCAGCAGTTACCGGGGTCCCCCGATCTACAATGAGCAGTTCTTC.

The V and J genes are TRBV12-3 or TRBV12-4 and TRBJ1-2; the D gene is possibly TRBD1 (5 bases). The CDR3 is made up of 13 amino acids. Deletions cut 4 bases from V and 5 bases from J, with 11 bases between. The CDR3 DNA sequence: TGTGCCAGCAGTTACAGGATACGGTATGGCTACACCTTC. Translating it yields CASSYRIRYGYTF.

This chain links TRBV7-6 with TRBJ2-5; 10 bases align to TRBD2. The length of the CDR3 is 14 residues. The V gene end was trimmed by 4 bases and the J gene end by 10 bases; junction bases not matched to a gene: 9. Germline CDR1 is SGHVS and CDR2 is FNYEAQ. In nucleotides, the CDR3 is TGTGCCAGCAGCTCCTCGGGGGTAGCGGGGGGCCAGTACTTC. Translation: CASSSSGVAGGQYF.

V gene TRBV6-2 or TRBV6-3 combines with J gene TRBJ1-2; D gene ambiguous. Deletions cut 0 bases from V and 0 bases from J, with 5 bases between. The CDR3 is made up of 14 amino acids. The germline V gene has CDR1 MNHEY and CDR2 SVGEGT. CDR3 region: CASSYSGTNYGYTF. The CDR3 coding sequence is TGTGCCAGCAGTTACTCGGGTACTAACTATGGCTACACCTTC.

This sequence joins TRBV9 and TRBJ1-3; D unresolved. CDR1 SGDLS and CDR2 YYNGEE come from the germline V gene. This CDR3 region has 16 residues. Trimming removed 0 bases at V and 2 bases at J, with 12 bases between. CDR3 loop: CASSVEGYGAGNTIYF. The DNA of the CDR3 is TGTGCCAGCAGCGTAGAAGGGTACGGGGCTGGAAACACCATATATTTT.

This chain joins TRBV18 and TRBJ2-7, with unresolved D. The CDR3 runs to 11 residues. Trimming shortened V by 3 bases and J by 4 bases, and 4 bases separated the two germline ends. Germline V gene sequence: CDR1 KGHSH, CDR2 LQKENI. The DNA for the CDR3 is TGTGCCAGCTCACCGGAGTACGAGCAGTACTTC. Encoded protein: CASSPEYEQYF.

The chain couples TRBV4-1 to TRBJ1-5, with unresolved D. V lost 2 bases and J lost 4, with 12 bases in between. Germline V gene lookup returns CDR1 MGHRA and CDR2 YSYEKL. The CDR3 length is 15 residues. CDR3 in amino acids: CASSQIAGGNQPQHF. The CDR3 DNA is TGCGCCAGCAGCCAAATTGCAGGAGGAAATCAGCCCCAGCATTTT.

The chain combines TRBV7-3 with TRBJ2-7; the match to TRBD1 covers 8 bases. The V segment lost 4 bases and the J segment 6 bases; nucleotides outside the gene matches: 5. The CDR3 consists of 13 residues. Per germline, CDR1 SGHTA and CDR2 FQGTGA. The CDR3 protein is CASSSGTGGEQYF. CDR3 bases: TGTGCCAGCAGCTCCGGGACAGGAGGCGAGCAGTACTTC.

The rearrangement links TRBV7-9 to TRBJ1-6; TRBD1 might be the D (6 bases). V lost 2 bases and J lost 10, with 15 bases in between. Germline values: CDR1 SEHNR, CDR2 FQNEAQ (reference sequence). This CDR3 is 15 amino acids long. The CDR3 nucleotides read TGTGCCAGCAGCTTACACTCACAGGGTGGCTCACCCCTCCACTTT. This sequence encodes CASSLHSQGGSPLHF.

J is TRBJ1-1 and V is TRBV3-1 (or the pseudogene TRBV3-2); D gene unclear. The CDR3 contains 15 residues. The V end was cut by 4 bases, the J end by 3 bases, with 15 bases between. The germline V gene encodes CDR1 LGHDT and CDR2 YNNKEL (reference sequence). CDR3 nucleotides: TGTGCCAGCAGCCCTCGGAGAGGGTGGTACACTGAAGCTTTCTTT. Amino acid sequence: CASSPRRGWYTEAFF.

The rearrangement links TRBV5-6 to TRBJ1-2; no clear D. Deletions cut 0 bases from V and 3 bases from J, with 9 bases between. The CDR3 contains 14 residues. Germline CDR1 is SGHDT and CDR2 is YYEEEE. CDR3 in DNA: TGTGCCAGCAGCTTGGGCAGGTTGGACTATGGCTACACCTTC. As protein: CASSLGRLDYGYTF.

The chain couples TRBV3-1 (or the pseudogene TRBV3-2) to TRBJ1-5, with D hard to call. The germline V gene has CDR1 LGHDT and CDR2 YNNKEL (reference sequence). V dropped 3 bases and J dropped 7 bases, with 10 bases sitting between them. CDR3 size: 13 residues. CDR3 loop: CASSQVGKQPQHF. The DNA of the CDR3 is TGTGCCAGCAGCCAGGTGGGAAAGCAGCCCCAGCATTTT.

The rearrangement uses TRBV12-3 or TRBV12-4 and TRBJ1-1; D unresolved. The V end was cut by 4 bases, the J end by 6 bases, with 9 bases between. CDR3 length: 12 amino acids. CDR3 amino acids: CASSWVTSEAFF. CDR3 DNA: TGTGCCAGCAGTTGGGTGACTTCTGAAGCTTTCTTT.

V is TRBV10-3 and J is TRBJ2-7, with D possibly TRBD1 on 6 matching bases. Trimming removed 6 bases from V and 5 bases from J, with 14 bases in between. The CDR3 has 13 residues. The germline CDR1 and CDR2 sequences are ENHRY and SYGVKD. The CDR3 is CAISSQGSHEQYF. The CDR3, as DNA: TGTGCCATCAGCAGCCAGGGGTCCCACGAGCAGTACTTC.

CDR3 DNA: TGTGCCAGCAAAGGCCCTGGAAACACCATATATTTT. It yields the protein CASKGPGNTIYF. This chain joins TRBV27 and TRBJ1-3; D call uncertain. The CDR3 sequence is 12 residues long. Between the trimmed V and J ends, which lost 7 bases and 2 bases, there was a span of 6 bases. Per germline, CDR1 MNHEY and CDR2 SMNVEV (reference sequence).

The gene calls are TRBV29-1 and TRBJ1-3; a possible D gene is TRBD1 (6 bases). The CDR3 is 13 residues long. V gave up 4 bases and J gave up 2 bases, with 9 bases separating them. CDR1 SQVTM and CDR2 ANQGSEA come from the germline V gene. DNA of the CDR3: TGCAGCGTTGGAGGGGGTGCTGGAAACACCATATATTTT. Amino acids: CSVGGGAGNTIYF.

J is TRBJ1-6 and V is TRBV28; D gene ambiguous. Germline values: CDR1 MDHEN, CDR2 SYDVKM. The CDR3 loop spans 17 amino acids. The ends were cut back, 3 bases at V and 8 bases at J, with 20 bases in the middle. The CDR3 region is CASSFDRAVVVDSPLHF. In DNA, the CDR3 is TGTGCCAGCAGTTTTGATAGGGCGGTGGTGGTCGATTCACCCCTCCACTTT.

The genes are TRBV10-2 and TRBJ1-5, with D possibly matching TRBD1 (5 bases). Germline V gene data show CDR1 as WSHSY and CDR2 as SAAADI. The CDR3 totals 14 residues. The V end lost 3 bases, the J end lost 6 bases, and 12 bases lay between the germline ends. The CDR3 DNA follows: TGCGCCAGCAGTGAAAGTGGGGCCGGTCAGCCCCAGCATTTT. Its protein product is CASSESGAGQPQHF.

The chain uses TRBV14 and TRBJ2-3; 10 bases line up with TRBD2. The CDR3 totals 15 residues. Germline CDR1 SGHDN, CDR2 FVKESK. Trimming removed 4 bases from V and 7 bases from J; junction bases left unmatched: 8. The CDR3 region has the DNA TGTGCCAGCAGCCCAAGAGCGGGGGGGGCGAATACGCAGTATTTT. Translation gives CASSPRAGGANTQYF.

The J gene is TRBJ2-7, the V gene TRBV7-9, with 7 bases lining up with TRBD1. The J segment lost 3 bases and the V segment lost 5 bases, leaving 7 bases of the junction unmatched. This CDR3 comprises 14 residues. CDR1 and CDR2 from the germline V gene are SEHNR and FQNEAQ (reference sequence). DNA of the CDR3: TGTGCCAGCAGCCAATTGACAGGGAACTACGAGCAGTACTTC. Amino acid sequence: CASSQLTGNYEQYF. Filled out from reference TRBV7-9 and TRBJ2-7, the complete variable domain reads DTGVSQNPRHKITKRGQNVTFRCDPISEHNRLYWYRQTLGQGPEFLTYFQNEAQLEKSRLLSDRFSAERPKGSFSTLEIQRTEQGDSAMYLCASSQLTGNYEQYFGPGTRLTVT.

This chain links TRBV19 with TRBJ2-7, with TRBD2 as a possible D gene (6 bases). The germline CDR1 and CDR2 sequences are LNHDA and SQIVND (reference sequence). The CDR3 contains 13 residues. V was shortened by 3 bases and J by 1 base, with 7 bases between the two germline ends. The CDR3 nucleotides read TGTGCCAGTAGTATCGGGGGTTCCTACGAGCAGTACTTC. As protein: CASSIGGSYEQYF. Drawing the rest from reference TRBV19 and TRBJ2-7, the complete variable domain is DGGITQSPKYLFRKEGQNVTLSCEQNLNHDAMYWYRQDPGQGLRLIYYSQIVNDFQKGDIAEGYSVSREKKESFPLTVTSAQKNPTAFYLCASSIGGSYEQYFGPGTRLTVT.